This TCR beta chain emerged from a study of OX40 agonist ivuxolimab in advanced cancers. Study-wide background: Subjects had a mean age of roughly 60 years, with a range of roughly 23 to 79; less than 90% were male.

This clone came up once. Assay: immunoSEQ multiplex PCR; the TCRdb copy retains only in-frame clones and omits some. The repertoire holds under 85,000 clones, with roughly 91% as singletons. V trimming: 3 bases; J trimming: 6 bases; junction bases outside the gene matches: 7. From germline, CDR1 is LNHDA and CDR2 SQIVND (reference sequence). The length of the CDR3 is 16 residues. This TCR came from an adult with an advanced solid tumor such as melanoma, head and neck, liver or kidney cancer. The material sequenced was CD4+ or CD8+ T cells sorted from blood, taken in a trial of the OX40 agonist ivuxolimab. The chain is built from TRBV19 and TRBJ2-2; TRBD1 aligns across 10 bases. The DNA of the CDR3 is TGTGCCAGTAGTATCTTCGGGACAGGGGTGGCCGGGGAGCTGTTTTTT. Protein: CASSIFGTGVAGELFF. The full variable domain, rest sourced from reference TRBV19 and TRBJ2-2, is DGGITQSPKYLFRKEGQNVTLSCEQNLNHDAMYWYRQDPGQGLRLIYYSQIVNDFQKGDIAEGYSVSREKKESFPLTVTSAQKNPTAFYLCASSIFGTGVAGELFFGEGSRLTVL.